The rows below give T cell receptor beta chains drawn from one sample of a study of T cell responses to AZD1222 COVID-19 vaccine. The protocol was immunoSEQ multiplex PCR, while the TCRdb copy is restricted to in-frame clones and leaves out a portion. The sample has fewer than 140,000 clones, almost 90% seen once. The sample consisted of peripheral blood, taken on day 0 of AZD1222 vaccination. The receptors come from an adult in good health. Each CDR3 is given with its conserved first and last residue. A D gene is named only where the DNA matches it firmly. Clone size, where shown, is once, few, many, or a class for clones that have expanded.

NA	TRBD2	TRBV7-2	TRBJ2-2	CASSLGLAGGLTGELFF	TGTGCCAGCAGCTTGGGACTAGCGGGAGGTCTCACCGGGGAGCTGTTTTTT
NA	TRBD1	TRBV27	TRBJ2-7	CASSPPDRGPDEQYF	TGTGCCAGCAGTCCCCCGGACAGGGGCCCCGACGAGCAGTACTTC
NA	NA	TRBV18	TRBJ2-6	CASSPRVSREQSGANVLTF	TGTGCCAGCTCACCACGCGTCAGCAGAGAGCAGTCTGGGGCCAACGTCCTGACTTTC
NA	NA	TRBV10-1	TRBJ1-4	CASSEGGTGEKLFF	TGCGCCAGCAGTGAGGGGGGGACCGGTGAAAAACTGTTTTTT
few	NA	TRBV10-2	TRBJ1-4	CASSEVSLSRLHLFF	TGCGCCAGCAGTGAGGTCAGCCTTAGTCGACTACATTTGTTTTTT
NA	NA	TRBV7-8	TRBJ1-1	CASSASTEAFF	TGTGCCAGCAGCGCGAGCACTGAAGCTTTCTTT
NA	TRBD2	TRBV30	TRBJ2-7	CAWSVAGVGYEQYF	TGTGCCTGGAGTGTGGCGGGAGTTGGCTACGAGCAGTACTTC
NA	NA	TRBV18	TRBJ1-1	CASSPPYSQNTEAFF	TGTGCCAGCTCACCACCCTACAGCCAGAACACTGAAGCTTTCTTT
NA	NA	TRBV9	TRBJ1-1	CASSPGTRTEAFF	TGTGCCAGCAGCCCGGGGACCCGCACTGAAGCTTTCTTT
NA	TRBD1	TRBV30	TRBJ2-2	CAWSGYTGVANTGELFF	TGTGCCTGGAGCGGATACACAGGGGTCGCGAACACCGGGGAGCTGTTTTTT
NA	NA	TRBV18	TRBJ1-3	CASSPAGAISGNTIYF	TGTGCCAGCTCACCAGCAGGGGCCATCTCTGGAAACACCATATATTTT
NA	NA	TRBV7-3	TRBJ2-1	CASSLTGSSYNEQFF	TGTGCCAGCAGCCTCACAGGGAGCTCCTACAATGAGCAGTTCTTC
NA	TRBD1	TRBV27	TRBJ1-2	CASSFLAGTGNGYTF	TGTGCCAGCAGTTTTTTGGCCGGGACAGGGAATGGCTACACCTTC
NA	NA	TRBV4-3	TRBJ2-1	CASSQDGPGYNEQFF	TGCGCCAGCAGCCAAGACGGGCCAGGATACAATGAGCAGTTCTTC
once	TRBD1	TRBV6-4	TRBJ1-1	CASSPSGTVNTEAFF	TGTGCCAGCAGTCCTTCCGGGACAGTGAACACTGAAGCTTTCTTT
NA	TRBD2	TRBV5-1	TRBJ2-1	CASSLGTSGYNEQFF	TGCGCCAGCAGCCTCGGGACTAGCGGATACAATGAGCAGTTCTTC
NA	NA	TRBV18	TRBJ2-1	CASSPGLARDEQFF	TGTGCCAGCTCACCGGGCCTAGCTCGAGATGAGCAGTTCTTC
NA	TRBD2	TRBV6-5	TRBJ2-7	CASSYSVSGTWEQYF	TGTGCCAGCAGTTACTCGGTTAGCGGGACGTGGGAGCAGTACTTC
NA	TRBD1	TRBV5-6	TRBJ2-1	CASSIRDSLPNEQFF	TGTGCCAGCAGCATCCGGGACAGCTTGCCAAATGAGCAGTTCTTC
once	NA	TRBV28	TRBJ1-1	CASGQLSSANTEAFF	TGTGCCAGCGGGCAGCTATCCTCCGCGAACACTGAAGCTTTCTTT
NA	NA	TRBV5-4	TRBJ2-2	CASTNEGNTGELFF	TGTGCCAGCACCAATGAGGGGAACACCGGGGAGCTGTTTTTT
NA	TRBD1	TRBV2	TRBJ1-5	CASVFPTGGDQPQHF	TGTGCCAGCGTTTTCCCTACAGGGGGCGATCAGCCCCAGCATTTT
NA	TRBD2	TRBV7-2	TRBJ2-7	CASSPTGLAGGLYEQYF	TGTGCCAGCAGCCCCACAGGACTAGCGGGAGGGCTCTACGAGCAGTACTTC
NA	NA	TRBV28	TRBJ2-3	CASKGPASLTDTQYF	TGTGCCAGCAAGGGTCCTGCGTCCCTCACAGATACGCAGTATTTT
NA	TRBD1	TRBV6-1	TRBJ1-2	CASSETGAYGYTF	TGTGCCAGCAGTGAAACAGGGGCCTATGGCTACACCTTC
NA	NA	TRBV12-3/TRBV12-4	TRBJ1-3	CASSPDVTIYF	TGTGCCAGCAGCCCAGACGTCACCATATATTTT
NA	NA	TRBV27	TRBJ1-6	CASSFETGLNSPLHF	TGTGCCAGCAGTTTCGAGACAGGCCTGAATTCACCCCTCCACTTT